One sample yielded the 14 T cell receptor beta chains listed below, sequenced in a study of human T cells and chemical hapten exposure. Each CDR3 protein gets one entry after TCRdb re-called the RACE reads with MiXCR. The sample shows around 360,000 distinct CDR3 sequences, about 6% of them seen only once. Sample time point: patch test 2, 6 weeks after DPC sensitization. Treatment indicated: therapeutic diphenylcyclopropenone sensitization with weekly scalp DPC. Sequencing was performed on whole blood, taken in connection with sensitization to the hapten diphenylcyclopropenone (DPC). The receptors here all came from a woman aged 18-30 years with alopecia areata. Some clones in this sample may be carry-over from other donors' samples.

This clonotype was seen many times. The CDR3 sequence: CASSYPRGRGGANTEAFF. CDR3 nucleotides: TGTGCCAGCAGTTATCCCCGCGGCCGTGGAGGCGCAAACACTGAAGCTTTCTTT. The V call is TRBV6-2 or TRBV6-3, the J call TRBJ1-1; no firm D call. The germline CDR1 and CDR2 sequences are MNHEY and SVGEGT. V lost 3 bases and J lost 2, with 22 bases in between. This CDR3 comprises 18 residues.

Many counts were recorded for this clonotype. The rearrangement uses TRBV5-6 and TRBJ2-3; no definite D call. V was shortened by 0 bases and J by 2 bases, with 7 bases between the two germline ends. The CDR3 runs 14 residues. Germline V gives CDR1 SGHDT, CDR2 YYEEEE. CDR3 sequence (DNA): TGTGCCAGCAGCTTGGGGGGTCACACAGATACGCAGTATTTT. Protein: CASSLGGHTDTQYF.

This clonotype has ten or more counts. The V and J genes are TRBV18 and TRBJ1-5; 10 bases map to TRBD1. Per germline, CDR1 KGHSH and CDR2 LQKENI. The CDR3 covers 15 residues. V was pared by 6 bases and J by 2 bases, with 4 bases of the junction left unmatched. The chain's CDR3 is CASSGQGLGNQPQHF. CDR3 coding DNA: TGTGCCAGCTCGGGACAGGGGCTGGGCAATCAGCCCCAGCATTTT. The full variable domain, with the rest looked up from reference TRBV18 and TRBJ1-5, is NAGVMQNPRHLVRRRGQEARLRCSPMKGHSHVYWYRQLPEEGLKFMVYLQKENIIDESGMPKERFSAEFPKEGPSILRIQQVVRGDSAAYFCASSGQGLGNQPQHFGDGTRLSIL.

This clonotype was picked up many times. This chain links TRBV6-6 with TRBJ2-2, with D perhaps matching TRBD2 (9 bases). This CDR3 region has 17 residues. CDR1 MNHNY and CDR2 SVGAGI come from the germline V gene (reference sequence). Trimming pared 4 bases from V and 3 bases from J, leaving 18 bases between. CDR3 sequence: CASSFYSGGQDTGELFF. The CDR3 nucleotides are TGTGCCAGCAGTTTTTATAGCGGGGGACAGGACACCGGGGAGCTGTTTTTT.

The chain couples TRBV7-2 to TRBJ2-4; D may be TRBD1 or TRBD2 (5 bases each). Trimming cost V 1 base and J 2 bases, with 18 bases left between them. This CDR3 has 18 residues. Germline-derived CDR1 and CDR2 are SGHTA and FQGNSA. The CDR3 region has the DNA TGTGCCAGCAGCTTAGAGATCTGGATGGGGGATCCCAAAAACATTCAGTACTTC. It is translated as CASSLEIWMGDPKNIQYF. The entire variable domain, with the rest obtained from reference TRBV7-2 and TRBJ2-4, is as follows: GAGVSQSPSNKVTEKGKDVELRCDPISGHTALYWYRQSLGQGLEFLIYFQGNSAPDKSGLPSDRFSAERTGGSVSTLTIQRTQQEDSAVYLCASSLEIWMGDPKNIQYFGAGTRLSVL.

This chain connects TRBV7-2 to TRBJ2-4, with D possibly being TRBD2 (6 bases). In germline, CDR1 is SGHTA, CDR2 FQGNSA. The CDR3 length is 17 residues. Between the trimmed V and J ends, which lost 5 bases and 0 bases, there was a span of 17 bases. The CDR3 DNA reads as TGTGCCAGCAGCCTGGGAGGTGGAGTTTTAGCCAAAAACATTCAGTACTTC. This codes for CASSLGGGVLAKNIQYF.

This clonotype occurred many times. The genes are TRBV28 and TRBJ1-2; TRBD1 aligns across 9 bases. Germline V gene data show CDR1 as MDHEN and CDR2 as SYDVKM. V lost 2 bases and J lost 4; bases outside the gene matches: 2. The CDR3 consists of 14 residues. CDR3 sequence reads: CASSLRGQGYGYTF. In DNA, the CDR3 is TGTGCCAGCAGTTTAAGGGGACAGGGCTATGGCTACACCTTC.

The sample holds many counts of this clonotype. V is TRBV6-2 or TRBV6-3 and J is TRBJ2-7; 8 bases fit TRBD1. Trimming at V came to 4 bases and at J to 0 bases, leaving 5 bases not matched to a gene. CDR1 is MNHEY, CDR2 SVGEGT, per germline. The CDR3 is 15 residues long. This CDR3 is CASSSPGQVSYEQYF. The DNA for the CDR3 is TGTGCCAGCAGTTCCCCGGGACAGGTCTCCTACGAGCAGTACTTC.

This clonotype was detected many times. CDR3 DNA sequence: TGCAGTGCCCAAGGACAGGGTGGCACTGAAGCTTTCTTT. Translation: CSAQGQGGTEAFF. The V and J genes are TRBV20-1 and TRBJ1-1; 8 bases are a match to TRBD1. The length of the CDR3 is 13 residues. The trim removed 6 bases at V and 4 bases at J, leaving 7 bases unmatched. The germline V gene encodes CDR1 DFQATT and CDR2 SNEGSKA (reference sequence).

This clonotype was detected ten times or more. This chain joins TRBV6-5 and TRBJ2-2; possibly TRBD1 for D (6 bases). Per germline, CDR1 MNHEY and CDR2 SVGAGI. V shed 0 bases and J shed 5 bases, with 13 bases lying between them. The CDR3 runs to 16 residues. CDR3 region: CASSYSTGGGTGELFF. In nucleotides, the CDR3 is TGTGCCAGCAGTTACTCGACTGGGGGCGGAACCGGGGAGCTGTTTTTT.

This clonotype was detected many times. The chain recombines TRBV6-2 or TRBV6-3 with TRBJ1-2, with no clear D. The CDR3 runs to 14 residues. V was trimmed by 4 bases and J by 0 bases, leaving 9 bases between them. Germline V gene sequence: CDR1 MNHEY, CDR2 SVGEGT. CDR3 nucleotide sequence: TGTGCCAGCAGTTCCCGACTAGCTAACTATGGCTACACCTTC. It specifies CASSSRLANYGYTF.

This clonotype was detected ten times or more. This chain joins TRBV3-1 and TRBJ1-5; D is undetermined. This CDR3 has 12 residues. V lost 3 bases and J lost 7, with 7 bases in between. Germline V gene sequence: CDR1 LGHDT, CDR2 YNNKEL (reference sequence). This CDR3 is CASSHGKQPQHF. The DNA for the CDR3 is TGTGCCAGCAGCCACGGGAAACAGCCCCAGCATTTT.

This chain links TRBV7-2 with TRBJ2-5, with TRBD2 matching over 7 bases. The length of the CDR3 is 13 residues. The J segment lost 1 base and the V segment lost 6 bases, leaving 2 bases of the junction unmatched. Germline V gene data show CDR1 as SGHTA and CDR2 as FQGNSA. The CDR3 nucleotides are TGTGCCAGCAGTACTAGCGTCCAAGAGACCCAGTACTTC. Its translation is CASSTSVQETQYF.

The rearrangement links TRBV4-3 to TRBJ2-2; TRBD1 matches at 7 bases. The CDR3 is 18 amino acids. V gave up 2 bases and J gave up 0 bases; unmatched junction bases: 9. Germline assignment: CDR1 LGHNA and CDR2 YSLEER. As DNA, the CDR3 is TGCGCCAGCAGCCAAATTGCATTAGGGACAGCGAACACCGGGGAGCTGTTTTTT. Amino acid sequence: CASSQIALGTANTGELFF.